This TCR beta chain was retrieved from a study of blood T cell repertoires in COVID-19. Study-level background: The United States, Italy and Spain provided the acute and convalescent COVID-19 samples. In each case, the material was cDNA or gDNA derived from T cells, B-cell-depleted T cells, or PBMCs.

As originally analysed: Reference gene primers were amplified, and this amplification served to estimate nucleated cell counts. Profiled with immunoSEQ multiplex PCR; TCRdb holds only in-frame clones, not every one. V and J calls and clone size come straight from that table; D and trimming were deduced from the DNA. The sample consists of some 98,000 clones, 84% of them appearing once. Germline CDR1 SQVTM, CDR2 ANQGSEA. V was cut by 4 bases and J by 3 bases, with 12 bases left in between. The CDR3 runs 13 residues. The receptor's source is a man between 60 and 75 years old with acute or convalescent COVID-19. The sample was peripheral blood. The V call is TRBV29-1, the J call TRBJ1-2; D remains ambiguous. The CDR3 spells CSVVPQIYYGYTF. The CDR3 DNA is TGCAGCGTTGTCCCCCAGATTTACTATGGCTACACCTTC.